A selection of T cell receptor beta chains follows, all from one sample in a study of shared clonotypes between healthy human individuals. Using immunoSEQ multiplex PCR, the repertoire was profiled, and TCRdb retains in-frame clones only, with some absent. Among fewer than 1.6 million clones listed, 98% were seen once. Sequenced material: naive CD4+ T cells sorted from blood. All receptors come from a man aged 25-40 years in good health. Both conserved end residues are part of each CDR3. The D gene is left open where the match is weak. Expanded clones are given a class, and other clones once, few, many or no size at all.

CDR3	DNA	D	size	V	J
CASTRDSSTDTQYF	TGTGCCAGCACCCGGGACAGTAGCACAGATACGCAGTATTTT	TRBD1	-	TRBV9	TRBJ2-3
CASSHPEPGDEAFF	TGTGCCAGCAGCCACCCAGAACCCGGGGATGAAGCTTTCTTT	-	-	TRBV7-8	TRBJ1-1
CASSSYSYNEQFF	TGTGCCAGCAGTTCCTATTCTTACAATGAGCAGTTCTTC	-	-	TRBV28	TRBJ2-1
CASSTGLVMNTEAFF	TGTGCCAGCAGCACCGGACTGGTTATGAACACTGAAGCTTTCTTT	-	-	TRBV5-6	TRBJ1-1
CASSPQQGAADTQYF	TGTGCCAGCTCACCACAGCAGGGGGCGGCAGATACGCAGTATTTT	TRBD1	-	TRBV18	TRBJ2-3
CASSPGQILVNEQFF	TGTGCTAGCAGCCCTGGACAGATTCTGGTCAATGAGCAGTTCTTC	-	-	TRBV7-7	TRBJ2-1
CAISGLAGGNLQETQYF	TGTGCCATCAGTGGGCTAGCGGGAGGGAACCTCCAAGAGACCCAGTACTTC	TRBD2	-	TRBV10-3	TRBJ2-5
CASRDATSGKSTDTQYF	TGTGCCAGCAGAGATGCGACTAGCGGGAAGAGCACAGATACGCAGTATTTT	TRBD2	-	TRBV28	TRBJ2-3
CASSWFLSVLAGDSYNEQFF	TGCGCCAGCAGCTGGTTCTTGTCGGTTCTAGCGGGGGACTCCTACAATGAGCAGTTCTTC	TRBD2	-	TRBV5-1	TRBJ2-1
CASSELGGTGANEKLFF	TGTGCCAGCAGTGAATTAGGCGGGACAGGGGCTAATGAAAAACTGTTTTTT	TRBD1	-	TRBV25-1	TRBJ1-4
CASSSGEPATQYF	TGTGCCAGCAGCTCCGGGGAGCCCGCAACCCAGTACTTC	-	-	TRBV11-3	TRBJ2-5
CASSLVSGYNEQFF	TGTGCCAGCAGTCTTGTTAGTGGCTACAATGAGCAGTTCTTC	-	-	TRBV27	TRBJ2-1
CASSSRGDWKQYF	TGTGCCAGCAGCTCTCGGGGGGATTGGAAGCAGTACTTC	TRBD2	-	TRBV7-2	TRBJ2-7
CASRWEEYSYEQYF	TGTGCCAGCAGATGGGAGGAGTATTCCTACGAGCAGTACTTC	-	-	TRBV2	TRBJ2-7
CASTSARGAGEQYF	TGTGCCAGCACCTCGGCCCGGGGGGCTGGAGAGCAGTACTTC	-	-	TRBV5-4	TRBJ2-7
CASSEGTSGEGYYEQYF	TGTGCCAGCAGCGAGGGGACTAGCGGAGAAGGGTACTACGAGCAGTACTTC	TRBD2	-	TRBV11-3	TRBJ2-7
CASARGGTETQYF	TGTGCCAGCGCGCGCGGCGGAACGGAGACCCAGTACTTC	-	-	TRBV7-9	TRBJ2-5
CASSPKDEQYF	TGTGCCAGCTCACCAAAGGACGAGCAGTACTTC	-	-	TRBV18	TRBJ2-7
CASSGQGAGSTVFRQPQHF	TGTGCCAGCAGTGGACAGGGGGCGGGTAGTACTGTGTTCCGACAGCCCCAGCATTTT	TRBD1	-	TRBV6-1	TRBJ1-5
CASSQATPRTSGMYEQYF	TGCGCCAGCAGCCAAGCGACGCCTCGGACTAGCGGGATGTACGAGCAGTACTTC	TRBD2	-	TRBV4-3	TRBJ2-7
CASRRGTSGRDEQFF	TGTGCCAGCAGGCGGGGGACTAGCGGGAGGGATGAGCAGTTCTTC	TRBD2	-	TRBV28	TRBJ2-1
CASSQRGFYGYTF	TGCGCCAGCAGCCAGAGAGGTTTCTATGGCTACACCTTC	-	-	TRBV4-1	TRBJ1-2
CASSVVGNSYNEQFF	TGTGCCAGCAGCGTAGTGGGAAACTCCTACAATGAGCAGTTCTTC	-	-	TRBV9	TRBJ2-1
CASGEGLSEQYF	TGTGCCAGCGGGGAGGGGCTCTCCGAGCAGTACTTC	TRBD2	-	TRBV28	TRBJ2-7
CASSDGTGVWDEQYF	TGTGCCAGCAGCGACGGGACAGGGGTCTGGGACGAGCAGTACTTC	TRBD1	-	TRBV9	TRBJ2-7
CASSLREISNYGYTF	TGTGCCAGCAGCTTACGGGAGATATCTAACTATGGCTACACCTTC	-	-	TRBV7-2	TRBJ1-2
CASSLGSEIYEQYF	TGCGCCAGCAGCTTGGGATCAGAAATCTACGAGCAGTACTTC	-	-	TRBV5-1	TRBJ2-7
CASSPYSNNQPQHF	TGTGCCAGCAGCCCGTACAGCAACAATCAGCCCCAGCATTTT	-	-	TRBV9	TRBJ1-5
CATWTGRGETQYF	TGTGCCACCTGGACAGGGAGAGGAGAGACCCAGTACTTC	TRBD1	once	TRBV6-1	TRBJ2-5
CASSLGQAGGNQPQHF	TGTGCCAGCAGCCTTGGACAGGCCGGCGGCAATCAGCCCCAGCATTTT	TRBD1	-	TRBV7-9	TRBJ1-5
CASSELASTDTQYF	TGTGCCAGCAGTGAGCTAGCGAGCACAGATACGCAGTATTTT	-	-	TRBV2	TRBJ2-3
CASSSLLVGSYEQYF	TGTGCCAGCAGCTCCCTCCTAGTAGGCTCCTACGAGCAGTACTTC	-	-	TRBV5-6	TRBJ2-7
CSVQTGVGTDTQYF	TGCAGCGTCCAGACAGGGGTAGGCACAGATACGCAGTATTTT	TRBD1	-	TRBV29-1	TRBJ2-3
CASSLEGAALTQYF	TGTGCCAGCAGCTTGGAGGGAGCGGCTCTTACGCAGTATTTT	-	-	TRBV5-4	TRBJ2-3
CASSSLMGQGSLEQYF	TGCGCCAGCAGTTCCCTAATGGGACAGGGTTCTCTCGAGCAGTACTTC	TRBD1	-	TRBV5-1	TRBJ2-7
CASSPRVNRAYEQYF	TGTGCCAGCTCACCCCGGGTTAACCGGGCCTACGAGCAGTACTTC	-	once	TRBV18	TRBJ2-7
CATSRDGIQETQYF	TGTGCCACCAGCAGAGATGGGATCCAAGAGACCCAGTACTTC	-	-	TRBV15	TRBJ2-5
CASSQLGTKKEQFF	TGCGCCAGCAGCCAACTCGGGACCAAAAAAGAGCAGTTCTTC	-	-	TRBV4-1	TRBJ2-1
CASRSYGPSTDTQYF	TGTGCCAGCAGGTCCTACGGGCCCAGCACAGATACGCAGTATTTT	-	-	TRBV28	TRBJ2-3
CASSLTTSSSSYEQYF	TGCGCCAGCAGCCTTACGACTTCGTCTAGCTCCTACGAGCAGTACTTC	-	-	TRBV5-1	TRBJ2-7
CASSQDLGYNEQFF	TGTGCCAGCAGCCAAGATCTTGGGTACAATGAGCAGTTCTTC	-	-	TRBV4-2	TRBJ2-1
CASRFRRQDYEQYF	TGTGCCAGCAGGTTCAGGCGGCAAGATTACGAGCAGTACTTC	-	once	TRBV7-2	TRBJ2-7
CASSVGIGSGYTF	TGTGCCAGCAGCGTAGGGATAGGGAGCGGCTACACCTTC	-	-	TRBV9	TRBJ1-2
CASRPAGGETQYF	TGTGCCAGCAGACCAGCCGGGGGAGAGACCCAGTACTTC	-	-	TRBV14	TRBJ2-5
CASSLKGGSGSGRYEQYF	TGTGCCAGCAGCTTAAAGGGAGGTAGCGGGAGCGGGCGTTACGAGCAGTACTTC	TRBD2	-	TRBV7-3	TRBJ2-7
CASSTGAAYEQYF	TGCGCCAGCAGCACAGGGGCGGCCTACGAGCAGTACTTC	TRBD1	-	TRBV5-1	TRBJ2-7
CASSLAWGGQARAEAFF	TGTGCCAGCAGCTTAGCTTGGGGGGGACAGGCGAGGGCTGAAGCTTTCTTT	TRBD1	-	TRBV7-9	TRBJ1-1
CASSITVGGFGSSGNTIYF	TGTGCCAGCAGCATCACAGTAGGAGGGTTCGGGAGCTCTGGAAACACCATATATTTT	-	-	TRBV7-9	TRBJ1-3
CASSLQPGEGELFF	TGTGCCAGCAGCTTACAGCCAGGGGAGGGGGAGCTGTTTTTT	-	-	TRBV7-4	TRBJ2-2